This TCR beta chain was sequenced during a study of control samples from healthy donors and cancer patients. The data were produced by immunoSEQ multiplex PCR, yet TCRdb's version contains in-frame clones alone and is incomplete. The sample has about 35,000 clones, about 86% seen once. The receptor comes from a woman between 40 and 50 years old with lung cancer. The specimen was PBMCs.

The DNA of the CDR3 is TGTGCCAGCAGCCAAGAAGGGTCCGCCCCACTTAAAACAGATACGCAGTATTTT. As protein: CASSQEGSAPLKTDTQYF. This chain links TRBV4-2 with TRBJ2-3; D gene uncertain. The V gene lost 0 bases and the J gene lost 3 bases, with 19 bases spanning the gap. CDR1 and CDR2 (germline): LGHNA, YNFKEQ. This CDR3 spans 18 amino acids.